This TCR beta chain was identified in a study of T cells after yellow fever vaccination. MiXCR, run by TCRdb on the 5' RACE reads, gives a single entry per CDR3 protein. The sample contains 110,000 to 150,000 distinct CDR3 sequences, 6.6% of which appear only once. Study-wide findings and caveats: Of the clonotypes, a small share occurred in both CD4 and CD8 compartments.

This clonotype was seen many times. Its specificity is not known. J lost 3 bases, V lost 2 bases, and 4 bases had no gene match. Per germline, CDR1 SGHDT and CDR2 YYEEEE. CDR3 size: 16 residues. The chain couples TRBV5-6 to TRBJ2-7, with 14 bases matching TRBD2. The receptor comes from a man aged 25 to 45 who received the YFV17D yellow fever vaccine. Material: CD4+ T cells sorted from PBMCs, obtained 10 days after the yellow fever booster vaccination. CDR3 sequence: CASSLLGTSGSYEQYF. Here the CDR3 DNA reads TGTGCCAGCAGCTTACTCGGGACTAGCGGGAGCTACGAGCAGTACTTC.